These T cell receptor beta chains were read from a single sample in a study of shared clonotypes between healthy human individuals. Sequencing used immunoSEQ multiplex PCR; TCRdb keeps in-frame clones, though not all of them. The sample holds approximately 2,300,000 clones, roughly 92% seen once. The sample consisted of naive CD4+ T cells from PBMCs. The receptors derive from a young man in good health. Some clones in this sample may be carry-over from other donors' samples. The CDR3 runs from the conserved cysteine through the conserved F or W. D genes are given only for firm matches. Not every row has a clone size; where given, it reads once, few, many or a size class.

abundance,j_gene,v_gene,d_gene,CDR3aa,CDR3nt
NA,TRBJ1-1,TRBV5-4,NA,CASSLVRGMNTEAFF,TGTGCCAGCAGCTTGGTCAGGGGCATGAACACTGAAGCTTTCTTT
NA,TRBJ1-2,TRBV2,NA,CARKGGRGTNYGYTF,TGTGCCAGGAAGGGAGGCAGGGGAACTAACTATGGCTACACCTTC
NA,TRBJ1-1,TRBV5-1,NA,CASSWTPRRVNTEAFF,TGCGCCAGCAGCTGGACACCCAGGAGGGTGAACACTGAAGCTTTCTTT
NA,TRBJ2-5,TRBV5-6,NA,CASSFPQETQYF,TGTGCCAGCAGCTTCCCCCAAGAGACCCAGTACTTC
NA,TRBJ1-5,TRBV5-8,NA,CASSLDRDPSNQPQHF,TGTGCCAGCAGCTTGGACCGGGACCCAAGCAATCAGCCCCAGCATTTT
NA,TRBJ2-7,TRBV9,NA,CASSRTTNTYEQYF,TGTGCCAGCAGTCGCACTACTAACACCTACGAGCAGTACTTC
NA,TRBJ2-2,TRBV5-6,TRBD1,CASSRRGQGRVTGELFF,TGTGCCAGCAGCAGAAGAGGACAGGGGAGGGTCACCGGGGAGCTGTTTTTT
NA,TRBJ2-2,TRBV7-9,NA,CASSPDRSGELFF,TGTGCCAGCAGCCCTGACAGGTCCGGGGAGCTGTTTTTT
NA,TRBJ2-7,TRBV9,NA,CASSGRQFSYEQYF,TGTGCCAGCAGCGGCAGACAGTTCTCCTACGAGCAGTACTTC
NA,TRBJ2-1,TRBV7-2,NA,CASSLVSRLAEQFF,TGTGCCAGCAGCTTAGTTAGCAGGCTTGCTGAGCAGTTCTTC
once,TRBJ2-1,TRBV4-2,TRBD2,CASRLAGGGNEQFF,TGTGCCAGCAGACTAGCGGGAGGGGGCAATGAGCAGTTCTTC
NA,TRBJ2-3,TRBV10-3,TRBD1,CAIRGQGSTDTQYF,TGTGCCATCCGCGGACAGGGCAGCACAGATACGCAGTATTTT
NA,TRBJ1-1,TRBV18,NA,CASSLPQAAGGTEAFF,TGTGCCAGCTCATTACCACAGGCCGCCGGTGGCACTGAAGCTTTCTTT
NA,TRBJ1-1,TRBV7-2,NA,CASSHTWTEAFF,TGTGCCAGCAGCCACACGTGGACTGAAGCTTTCTTT
few,TRBJ1-2,TRBV7-9,NA,CASSPGDYGYTF,TGTGCCAGCAGCCCCGGGGACTATGGCTACACCTTC
NA,TRBJ1-5,TRBV6-6,NA,CASSYWGQPQHF,TGTGCCAGCAGTTACTGGGGTCAGCCCCAGCATTTT
NA,TRBJ1-5,TRBV6-1,NA,CASSEGPRGSNQPQHF,TGTGCCAGCAGTGAAGGACCACGGGGTAGCAATCAGCCCCAGCATTTT
NA,TRBJ2-5,TRBV18,NA,CASSSIRATTTEDETQYF,TGTGCCAGCTCATCCATCAGGGCTACAACCACCGAGGACGAGACCCAGTACTTC
NA,TRBJ1-5,TRBV19,TRBD1,CASKFAQGINQPQHF,TGTGCCAGTAAATTCGCACAGGGGATTAATCAGCCCCAGCATTTT
NA,TRBJ2-1,TRBV5-1,TRBD2,CASSLAGLAENEQFF,TGCGCCAGCAGCTTGGCGGGTCTAGCGGAGAATGAGCAGTTCTTC
NA,TRBJ2-1,TRBV29-1,NA,CSLPGRSSYNEQFF,TGCAGCTTGCCTGGACGGAGCTCCTACAATGAGCAGTTCTTC
NA,TRBJ2-7,TRBV28,NA,CASSLKRWAAQQYF,TGTGCCAGCAGTTTGAAACGGTGGGCGGCTCAGCAGTACTTC
once,TRBJ1-5,TRBV18,NA,CASSPQSNSNQPQHF,TGTGCCAGCTCCCCCCAGTCTAATAGCAATCAGCCCCAGCATTTT
few,TRBJ2-1,TRBV27,NA,CASSLNNEQFF,TGTGCCAGCAGTTTAAACAATGAGCAGTTCTTC
once,TRBJ1-1,TRBV29-1,TRBD1,CSVEDLTGGTEAFF,TGCAGCGTCGAAGATTTGACAGGGGGGACTGAAGCTTTCTTT
NA,TRBJ1-2,TRBV7-9,TRBD1,CASSPAGTGDRGYGYTF,TGTGCCAGCAGCCCCGCCGGGACAGGGGACCGTGGCTATGGCTACACCTTC
NA,TRBJ2-5,TRBV28,TRBD2,CASSPLAGARIQETQYF,TGTGCCAGCAGCCCGCTAGCGGGAGCCAGAATTCAAGAGACCCAGTACTTC
NA,TRBJ2-5,TRBV27,TRBD2,CASSPIRLAGFQETQYF,TGTGCCAGCAGTCCAATTAGACTAGCGGGTTTCCAAGAGACCCAGTACTTC
NA,TRBJ2-2,TRBV28,NA,CASSPRPGELFF,TGTGCCAGCAGCCCCCGCCCCGGGGAGCTGTTTTTT
NA,TRBJ2-5,TRBV15,NA,CATSRGGETQYF,TGTGCCACCAGCAGAGGGGGAGAGACCCAGTACTTC
NA,TRBJ1-6,TRBV15,NA,CATSRARSPLHF,TGTGCCACCAGCAGAGCCCGTTCACCCCTCCACTTT
NA,TRBJ1-5,TRBV5-1,NA,CASSREGGNQPQHF,TGCGCCAGCAGCCGGGAAGGAGGCAATCAGCCCCAGCATTTT
NA,TRBJ2-1,TRBV7-2,NA,CASSPAGAGGEQFF,TGTGCCAGCAGCCCAGCCGGAGCCGGTGGAGAGCAGTTCTTC
NA,TRBJ2-7,TRBV4-1,TRBD2,CASSQDWGLAGGYEQYF,TGCGCCAGCAGCCAAGATTGGGGACTAGCGGGAGGCTACGAGCAGTACTTC
NA,TRBJ2-3,TRBV5-4,NA,CASSLASGSTDTQYF,TGTGCCAGCAGCTTGGCCTCCGGGAGCACAGATACGCAGTATTTT
NA,TRBJ2-3,TRBV29-1,TRBD2,CSAGSSGATDTQYF,TGCAGCGCCGGGTCTAGCGGGGCCACAGATACGCAGTATTTT
NA,TRBJ2-1,TRBV5-8,NA,CASSLRGGSYNEQFF,TGTGCCAGCAGCCTGAGGGGCGGCTCCTACAATGAGCAGTTCTTC
NA,TRBJ2-7,TRBV7-2,NA,CVSSLAIGHYEQYF,TGTGTCAGCAGCTTAGCCATCGGACACTACGAGCAGTACTTC
NA,TRBJ1-1,TRBV19,NA,CASGGSAEAFF,TGTGCCAGTGGAGGTTCGGCTGAAGCTTTCTTT
NA,TRBJ2-1,TRBV15,NA,CATSRAPGGLLEQFF,TGTGCCACCAGCAGAGCCCCTGGGGGACTGCTTGAGCAGTTCTTC
NA,TRBJ2-2,TRBV11-3,NA,CASSGTWNTGELFF,TGTGCCAGCAGCGGGACATGGAACACCGGGGAGCTGTTTTTT
NA,TRBJ2-2,TRBV28,TRBD1,CASSLLTGTGDNGELFF,TGTGCCAGCAGCTTACTTACCGGGACAGGGGATAACGGGGAGCTGTTTTTT
NA,TRBJ2-6,TRBV6-5,NA,CASSRGSGANVLTF,TGTGCCAGCAGCCGGGGATCCGGGGCCAACGTCCTGACTTTC
NA,TRBJ1-2,TRBV7-6,NA,CASSPTREGGYTF,TGTGCCAGCAGCCCAACTAGGGAGGGGGGCTACACCTTC
NA,TRBJ1-4,TRBV28,TRBD1,CASRSTGAVEKLFF,TGTGCCAGCAGGTCGACAGGGGCCGTCGAAAAACTGTTTTTT